This TCR beta chain is drawn from a study of blood T cell repertoires in COVID-19. Study details: Specimens from acute and convalescent COVID-19 originated in the United States, Italy and Spain.

Participants were aged roughly 18 to 90 years from more than 20 US areas. Two negative PCRs, clearance, or symptom resolution were required of recovered Cohort 3 donors. Measured with immunoSEQ multiplex PCR; TCRdb has only the in-frame clones, and not every one. The sample shows about 480,000 clones, about 88% of them seen only once. This clone was seen a single time. The sample taken for sequencing was PBMCs or T cells enriched from blood (not recorded which). The receptor's source is a woman between 55 and 75 years old who had recovered from COVID-19.

The CDR3 sequence: CASSLGGSAEAFF. The CDR3 bases are TGTGCCAGCAGCTTAGGAGGGAGCGCTGAAGCTTTCTTT. The chain uses TRBV11-2 and TRBJ1-1; D uncertain. Germline CDR1 SGHAT, CDR2 FQNNGV. This CDR3 is built from 13 residues. The ends were cut back, 1 base at V and 6 bases at J, with 9 bases in the middle.